Below are 10 T cell receptor beta chains sequenced from a single sample in a study of pediatric ulcerative colitis. Rectal tissue came from one to two pinch biopsies taken at colonoscopy. Repertoires were generated with immunoSEQ multiplex PCR, while TCRdb's copy carries only in-frame clones and drops some. This table holds tens of thousands of clones, about 65% found once. Sequencing was carried out using gut tissue. Receptor source: a boy aged 5 to 17 with severe ulcerative colitis.

The V call is TRBV27, the J call TRBJ2-7, with D hard to call. There are 13 residues in the CDR3. The V and J ends lost 7 bases and 3 bases respectively, with 13 bases between them. In germline, CDR1 is MNHEY, CDR2 SMNVEV (reference sequence). Here the CDR3 reads CASKRAGLYEQYF. The CDR3 DNA reads as TGTGCCAGCAAAAGGGCAGGCCTCTACGAGCAGTACTTC.

V and J are TRBV18 and TRBJ1-2, with D possibly being TRBD1 (6 bases). V was shortened by 1 base and J by 6 bases, with 9 bases between the two germline ends. CDR1 is KGHSH, CDR2 LQKENI, per germline. The CDR3 contains 13 residues. CDR3 DNA sequence: TGTGCCAGCTCACCACAGGAGGGGGATGGCTACACCTTC. This translates into CASSPQEGDGYTF.

This sequence joins TRBV5-1 and TRBJ2-7; TRBD2 is a possible D gene (5 bases). The CDR3 sequence is 15 residues long. V was shortened by 1 base and J by 3 bases, with 14 bases between the two germline ends. CDR1 is SGHRS, CDR2 YFSETQ, per germline. CDR3 region: CASSLSSGSNYEQYF. DNA of the CDR3: TGCGCCAGCAGCTTGTCGTCGGGGAGTAACTACGAGCAGTACTTC.

The chain links TRBV6-1 to TRBJ1-2; 9 positions agree with TRBD1. CDR1 MNHNS and CDR2 SASEGT come from the germline V gene. V lost 6 bases, J lost 4 bases, and 6 bases stayed unmatched. This CDR3 is 14 amino acids long. The CDR3 loop is CASSRTGVGYGYTF. For the CDR3, the DNA is TGTGCCAGCAGCCGGACAGGGGTTGGCTATGGCTACACCTTC.

The V call is TRBV5-4, the J call TRBJ1-6, with 7 bases identical to TRBD1. This CDR3 has 16 residues. Looked up from germline, CDR1 is SGHNT and CDR2 is YYREEE (reference sequence). Trimming at V came to 4 bases and at J to 7 bases, leaving 11 bases not matched to a gene. The CDR3 region is CASSDGQDRRNSPLHF. The CDR3 nucleotides read TGTGCCAGCAGCGACGGACAGGATCGGAGGAATTCACCCCTCCACTTT.

This chain connects TRBV7-9 to TRBJ1-4; D unresolved. CDR3 size: 16 residues. With 3 bases removed from V and 0 bases from J, the gap between germline ends came to 11 bases. The germline V gene has CDR1 SEHNR and CDR2 FQNEAQ (reference sequence). CDR3 protein: CASSLDRYATNEKLFF. In DNA form, the CDR3 reads TGTGCCAGCAGCTTGGACCGCTATGCAACTAATGAAAAACTGTTTTTT. Supplemented by reference TRBV7-9 and TRBJ1-4, the full variable domain reads DTGVSQNPRHKITKRGQNVTFRCDPISEHNRLYWYRQTLGQGPEFLTYFQNEAQLEKSRLLSDRFSAERPKGSFSTLEIQRTEQGDSAMYLCASSLDRYATNEKLFFGSGTQLSVL.

The chain carries TRBV5-8 and TRBJ1-2, with D tentatively TRBD1 (6 bases). V was shortened by 4 bases and J by 5 bases, with 15 bases between the two germline ends. Germline V lookup: CDR1 SGHTS, CDR2 YDEGEE. This CDR3 region has 14 residues. The CDR3 nucleotides read TGTGCCAGCAGCCCCGGGGGGGCAGGGTATGGCTACACCTTC. Its translation: CASSPGGAGYGYTF.

The chain uses TRBV19 and TRBJ2-7, with 10 bases that match TRBD1. Germline V CDR1 and CDR2: LNHDA, SQIVND (reference sequence). V trimming: 3 bases; J trimming: 4 bases; junction bases outside the gene matches: 3. The CDR3 runs to 14 residues. CDR3 DNA: TGTGCCAGTAGTATCCGGGACAGGGGATACGAGCAGTACTTC. Its protein product is CASSIRDRGYEQYF.

The V call is TRBV15, the J call TRBJ1-4; no firm D call. Germline CDR1 LNHNV, CDR2 YYDKDF (reference sequence). The CDR3 consists of 13 residues. The V and J ends lost 0 bases and 4 bases respectively, with 3 bases between them. This CDR3 is CATSRDYNEKLFF. CDR3 nucleotide sequence: TGTGCCACCAGCAGAGATTATAATGAAAAACTGTTTTTT.

V gene TRBV7-8 combines with J gene TRBJ1-1; D remains unclear. The germline gives CDR1 SGHVS, CDR2 FQNEAQ. Trimming shortened V by 3 bases and J by 10 bases, and 15 bases separated the two germline ends. This CDR3 is 13 amino acids long. This CDR3 reads CASSFVSSMGAFF. The CDR3 DNA reads TGTGCCAGCAGCTTCGTCAGTAGTATGGGAGCTTTCTTT.